The clone carrying this TCR beta chain was seen at least ten times. These data belong to a study of spatial heterogeneity in lung cancer. As for time point: sample taken at primary tumor resection. Samples were donated by 72 untreated early-stage non-small cell lung cancer patients. No cells were sorted before sequencing. The whole RNA sequenced was extracted from tumor, nontumor lung or frozen PBMC. MiXCR, run by TCRdb on the 5' RACE reads, gives a single entry per CDR3 protein. The sample yields approximately 9,300 distinct CDR3 sequences, 5.5% to 6.5% seen once. The CDR3 totals 12 residues. The germline V gene encodes CDR1 SGHDN and CDR2 FVKESK. With 4 bases removed from V and 9 bases from J, the gap between germline ends came to 10 bases.

The V and J genes are TRBV14 and TRBJ1-3; perhaps TRBD1 as D (5 bases). This sequence originates from a male donor with early-stage non-small cell lung cancer. The material was normal lung tissue next to the tumor, obtained at surgery. The CDR3 DNA sequence: TGTGCCAGCAGCCGGAAGGGGACCACCATATATTTT. Translating gives CASSRKGTTIYF.